This TCR beta chain was found in a study of blood T cell repertoires in COVID-19. At the level of the study: Sites across the United States, Italy and Spain contributed samples from acute and convalescent COVID-19. Nucleic acid was either cDNA or gDNA, and it came from T cells, B-cell-depleted T cells, or PBMCs.

This CDR3 comprises 13 residues. Trimming took 8 bases from V and 4 from J, leaving 14 bases between them. Per the original data handling: Estimation of nucleated cell counts was performed using reference gene primer amplification. The data were produced by immunoSEQ multiplex PCR, yet TCRdb's version contains in-frame clones alone and is incomplete. V and J calls and clone size are given by that table; D and trimming were obtained from the DNA. The table includes hundreds of thousands of clones, approximately 83% detected once. The receptor was isolated from a woman aged 45 to 65 who had recovered from COVID-19. Input material: peripheral blood. The chain links TRBV12-3 or TRBV12-4 to TRBJ1-1, with D perhaps matching TRBD1 (5 bases). In nucleotides, the CDR3 is TGTGCCAGCGGCAGGGAGGTGAGCACTGAAGCTTTCTTT. Its translation is CASGREVSTEAFF.